This entry concerns a single TCR beta chain. This sample stems from a study of T cell responses to AZD1222 COVID-19 vaccine. Here immunoSEQ multiplex PCR was the method, and the copy in TCRdb shows in-frame clones only, minus some. The sample has 250,000 to 300,000 clones; approximately 94% are singletons. The CDR3 extends over 17 amino acids. Trimming cost V 0 bases and J 6 bases, with 15 bases left between them. Germline V gives CDR1 MGHRA, CDR2 YSYEKL. Specimen: peripheral blood, collected 28 days after the second AZD1222 dose. The chain employs TRBV4-1 and TRBJ1-6; D unresolved. The receptor was derived from an adult who received the AZD1222 COVID-19 vaccine. CDR3 nucleotide sequence: TGCGCCAGCAGCCAAGAAGGCAATTTGCTGGGTAATTCACCCCTCCACTTT. It codes for CASSQEGNLLGNSPLHF.